This T cell receptor (beta chain) stems from a study of shared clonotypes between healthy human individuals. Sequencing used immunoSEQ multiplex PCR; TCRdb keeps in-frame clones, though not all of them. There are about 580,000 clones in the sample; about 98% occur only once, and 0.3% lies in the top ten. Terminally differentiated effector memory CD45RA+ cells were excluded from the naive CD8 cells, which were CD45RO-negative and positively selected for CCR7. This TCR was recovered from a man between 25 and 39 years old in good health. The specimen sequenced was naive CD8+ T cells sorted from blood.

This chain's CDR3 is CASSFRDRGYEQYF. The CDR3 DNA reads as TGTGCCAGCAGTTTTAGGGACAGGGGTTACGAGCAGTACTTC. This chain connects TRBV28 to TRBJ2-7, with 10 positions matching TRBD1. The germline V gene has CDR1 MDHEN and CDR2 SYDVKM. J gave up 4 bases and V 3 bases, and 3 bases lay outside the gene matches. The CDR3 consists of 14 residues.